A single sample gave rise to the 9 T cell receptor beta chains below, sequenced in a study of blood T cell repertoires in COVID-19. TCRdb's copy holds only in-frame clones and misses some; the assay was immunoSEQ multiplex PCR. The table has about 130,000 clones, about 88% seen once; the top ten hold roughly 1.2%. Sequencing was performed on peripheral blood. The source of these receptors is an elderly woman with acute or convalescent COVID-19.

The chain combines TRBV29-1 with TRBJ2-1, with 7 bases that match TRBD1. Per germline, CDR1 SQVTM and CDR2 ANQGSEA. The V segment lost 2 bases and the J segment 9 bases; nucleotides outside the gene matches: 7. CDR3 length: 13 residues. CDR3 sequence reads: CSVERTGPSEQFF. The CDR3 nucleotides are TGCAGCGTTGAACGGACAGGTCCAAGTGAGCAGTTCTTC.

The genes are TRBV19 and TRBJ2-3, with D perhaps matching TRBD2 (6 bases). The germline V gene has CDR1 LNHDA and CDR2 SQIVND (reference sequence). The CDR3 runs to 14 residues. V lost 6 bases and J 4 bases, leaving 14 bases between the germline ends. Written as DNA, the CDR3 is TGTGCCAGTAGCCGGCCTCGGGGGTCAGATACGCAGTATTTT. Translation gives CASSRPRGSDTQYF.

This clone showed up just a few times. This rearrangement joins TRBV7-2 to TRBJ1-1; 7 bases align to TRBD1. This CDR3 region has 18 residues. CDR1 is SGHTA and CDR2 is FQGNSA in the germline V gene. Unmatched junction bases numbered 13, after V lost 0 bases and J lost 3 bases. The CDR3 DNA is TGTGCCAGCAGCTTAGCGCTTATTGGCAGGGGGGATTACACTGAAGCTTTCTTT. The encoded protein is CASSLALIGRGDYTEAFF.

V and J are TRBV19 and TRBJ1-6; 8 bases align to TRBD1. Germline V gene data show CDR1 as LNHDA and CDR2 as SQIVND (reference sequence). The ends lost 5 bases at V and 10 bases at J; junction bases unmatched: 10. The CDR3 spans 15 residues. The CDR3 DNA reads as TGTGCCAGTAGTGGGACAGGTGGGCCGGGATCACCCCTCCACTTT. Encoded protein: CASSGTGGPGSPLHF.

V usage is TRBV27 and J usage is TRBJ1-2; 7 positions match TRBD1. The CDR3 loop spans 14 amino acids. The V gene end was trimmed by 6 bases and the J gene end by 5 bases; junction bases not matched to a gene: 9. Germline V CDR1 and CDR2: MNHEY, SMNVEV (reference sequence). The CDR3 nucleotides read TGTGCCAGCAGCCTAAGGGGGCGCGGGTATGGCTACACCTTC. It is translated as CASSLRGRGYGYTF.

This clone has a count of ten or more. The V and J genes are TRBV9 and TRBJ2-3; 10 bases are shared with TRBD2. The length of the CDR3 is 17 residues. The ends lost 0 bases at V and 4 bases at J; junction bases unmatched: 8. CDR1 and CDR2 (germline): SGDLS, YYNGEE. The CDR3: CASSVAIAGGGADTQYF. In DNA form, the CDR3 reads TGTGCCAGCAGCGTAGCAATAGCGGGGGGCGGGGCAGATACGCAGTATTTT.

In this sample, this clone turned up once. The chain recombines TRBV19 with TRBJ2-1; 10 nucleotides line up with TRBD1. The V gene end was trimmed by 5 bases and the J gene end by 7 bases; junction bases not matched to a gene: 8. The germline CDR1 and CDR2 sequences are LNHDA and SQIVND (reference sequence). This CDR3 has 15 amino acids. The CDR3 loop is CASSLSGTGVNEQFF. The CDR3 nucleotides are TGTGCCAGTAGTTTATCCGGGACAGGGGTAAATGAGCAGTTCTTC.

The genes are TRBV6-2 or TRBV6-3 and TRBJ2-1, with TRBD1 matching 7 bases. Germline CDR1 and CDR2: MNHEY and SVGEGT. The CDR3 is 15 residues long. Trimming cost V 5 bases and J 10 bases; bases outside gene matches: 14. CDR3 nucleotide sequence: TGTGCCAGCAGTCGCGGACAGGCTGCTAAGGTCGAGCAGTTCTTC. Protein sequence: CASSRGQAAKVEQFF.

V usage is TRBV6-5 and J usage is TRBJ2-7; 9 bases fit TRBD1. CDR1 and CDR2 (germline): MNHEY, SVGAGI. This CDR3 has 15 residues. The V gene end was trimmed by 6 bases and the J gene end by 0 bases; junction bases not matched to a gene: 6. CDR3 in amino acids: CASRIDRGSSYEQYF. In nucleotides, the CDR3 is TGTGCCAGCAGGATTGACAGGGGGAGCTCCTACGAGCAGTACTTC.